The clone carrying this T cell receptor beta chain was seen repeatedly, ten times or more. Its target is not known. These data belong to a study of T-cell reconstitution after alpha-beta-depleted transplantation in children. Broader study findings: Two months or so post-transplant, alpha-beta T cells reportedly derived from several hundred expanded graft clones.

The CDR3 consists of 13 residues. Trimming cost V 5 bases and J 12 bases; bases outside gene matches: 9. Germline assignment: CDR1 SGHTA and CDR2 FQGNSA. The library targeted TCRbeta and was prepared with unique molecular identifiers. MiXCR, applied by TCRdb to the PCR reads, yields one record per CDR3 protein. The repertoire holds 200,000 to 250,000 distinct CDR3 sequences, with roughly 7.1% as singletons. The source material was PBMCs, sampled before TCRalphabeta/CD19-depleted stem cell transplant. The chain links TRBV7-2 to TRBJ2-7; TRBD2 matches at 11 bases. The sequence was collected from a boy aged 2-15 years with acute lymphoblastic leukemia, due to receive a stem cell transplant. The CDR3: CASSTPLAGVWYF. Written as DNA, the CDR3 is TGTGCCAGCAGCACCCCACTAGCGGGGGTCTGGTACTTC.